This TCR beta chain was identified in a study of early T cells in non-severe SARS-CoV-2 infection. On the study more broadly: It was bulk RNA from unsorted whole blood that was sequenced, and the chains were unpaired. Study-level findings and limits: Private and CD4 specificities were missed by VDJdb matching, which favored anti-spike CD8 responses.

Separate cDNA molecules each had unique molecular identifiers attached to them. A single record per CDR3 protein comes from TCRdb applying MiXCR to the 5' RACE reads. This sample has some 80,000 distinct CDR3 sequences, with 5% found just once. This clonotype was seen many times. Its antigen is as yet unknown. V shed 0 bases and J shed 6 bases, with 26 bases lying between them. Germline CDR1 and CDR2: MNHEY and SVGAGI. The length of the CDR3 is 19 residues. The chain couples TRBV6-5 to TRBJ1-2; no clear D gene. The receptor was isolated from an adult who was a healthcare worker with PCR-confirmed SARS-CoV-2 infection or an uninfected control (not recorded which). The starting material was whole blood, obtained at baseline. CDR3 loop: CASSYSKVTRATAWHGYTF. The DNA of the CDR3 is TGTGCCAGCAGTTACTCGAAGGTTACAAGGGCTACCGCGTGGCATGGCTACACCTTC.